Listed below are T cell receptor beta chains from one sample, sequenced in a study of shared clonotypes between healthy human individuals. TCRdb's copy holds only in-frame clones and misses some; the assay was immunoSEQ multiplex PCR. The sample holds 470,000 or so clones, about 85% seen once. The sample taken for sequencing was PBMCs. These TCRs come from a woman in her 40s in good health. Some clones in this sample may be carry-over from other donors' samples. CDR3s include the opening cysteine and the closing phenylalanine or tryptophan. The D gene is left open where the match is weak. Clone size is stated in some rows and not others, as once, few, many or a class when expanded.

TRBJ2-5,.,TRBV5-6,.,TGTGCCAGCAGCCGCAGGGGAGAGGAGACCCAGTACTTC,CASSRRGEETQYF
TRBJ1-4,.,TRBV30,.,TGTGCCTGGAGTGATTATGGGTCCACTAATGAAAAACTGTTTTTT,CAWSDYGSTNEKLFF
TRBJ1-1,.,TRBV28,once,TGTGCCAGCAGTTTTCCCCAAATTATCGGAGCTTTCTTT,CASSFPQIIGAFF
TRBJ1-2,.,TRBV21-1,.,TGTGCCGCGGCCATAACTAACTATGGCTACACCTTC,CAAAITNYGYTF
TRBJ2-1,.,TRBV9,few,TGTGCCAGCAGCTACACCGGGAACAACAATGAGCAGTTCTTC,CASSYTGNNNEQFF
TRBJ2-7,.,TRBV28,.,TGTGCCAGCAGTTTATATCCCCTAAGCGGGCTTCCCTACGAGCAGTACTTC,CASSLYPLSGLPYEQYF
TRBJ2-4,.,TRBV14,.,TGTGCCAGCAGCCAAGAGGGCCTTATAGCCAAAAACATTCAGTACTTC,CASSQEGLIAKNIQYF
TRBJ2-7,TRBD1,TRBV2,.,TGTGCCAGCAGTGAAGCGCTTAGGACAGGAGGTGTATCCTACGAGCAGTACTTC,CASSEALRTGGVSYEQYF
TRBJ1-5,TRBD1,TRBV4-2,once,TGTGCCAGCAGCCATGTCCGGGACAGGGGAAGCCAGCCCCAGCATTTT,CASSHVRDRGSQPQHF
TRBJ2-5,.,TRBV5-1,.,TGCGCCAGCAGCTTAGAAGGTGCTCAAGAGACCCAGTACTTC,CASSLEGAQETQYF
TRBJ2-7,.,TRBV5-6,.,TGTGCCAGCAGCTTGGCCACCTACGAGCAGTACTTC,CASSLATYEQYF